The 10 T cell receptor beta chains presented below share a single source sample, sequenced in a study of shared clonotypes between healthy human individuals. Terminally differentiated effector memory CD45RA+ cells were excluded from the naive CD8 cells, which were CD45RO-negative and positively selected for CCR7. Measured with immunoSEQ multiplex PCR; TCRdb has only the in-frame clones, and not every one. The sample has 1.5 million to 2.5 million clones; approximately 94% are singletons. Material for sequencing was naive CD8+ T cells sorted from blood. These TCRs come from a young man in good health.

This clone was picked up a small number of times. The J gene is TRBJ1-5, the V gene TRBV7-9, with a weak D call TRBD1 (5 bases). The germline V gene encodes CDR1 SEHNR and CDR2 FQNEAQ (reference sequence). V lost 4 bases to trimming and J lost 2 bases, with 12 bases between them. CDR3 length: 15 residues. The CDR3 nucleotides are TGTGCCAGCAGCTACGGGGGTATGGGCAATCAGCCCCAGCATTTT. It encodes CASSYGGMGNQPQHF.

The V call is TRBV7-9, the J call TRBJ2-7; 9 positions agree with TRBD2. The CDR3 is 18 amino acids. Looked up from germline, CDR1 is SEHNR and CDR2 is FQNEAQ (reference sequence). The V gene end was trimmed by 3 bases and the J gene end by 2 bases; junction bases not matched to a gene: 14. The CDR3 loop is CASSFVRLAGKATYEQYF. The CDR3 coding sequence is TGTGCCAGCAGCTTCGTACGCCTAGCGGGAAAGGCGACCTACGAGCAGTACTTC.

The V gene is TRBV11-3, the J gene TRBJ2-2; no definite D call. The CDR3 covers 14 residues. Trimming pared 1 base from V and 6 bases from J, leaving 9 bases between. Germline values: CDR1 SGHNT, CDR2 YENEEA. The CDR3 DNA reads as TGTGCCAGCAGCTTAGTACCGGGTTCCGGGGAGCTGTTTTTT. This translates into CASSLVPGSGELFF.

This rearrangement joins TRBV28 to TRBJ2-7, with D maybe TRBD1 (5 bases). This CDR3 region has 14 residues. The V gene's germline CDR1 is MDHEN and CDR2 SYDVKM. The V end was cut by 3 bases, the J end by 2 bases, with 11 bases between. CDR3 nucleotide sequence: TGTGCCAGCAGTTTGGGCAGGGTGGCCTACGAGCAGTACTTC. The encoded protein is CASSLGRVAYEQYF.

Only a few counts were recorded for this clone. The chain is built from TRBV29-1 and TRBJ1-1, with unresolved D. V was cut by 3 bases and J by 6 bases, with 11 bases left in between. The germline gives CDR1 SQVTM, CDR2 ANQGSEA. The CDR3 runs to 12 residues. CDR3 in DNA: TGCAGCGTTGATAGTAGGGAGCCTGAAGCTTTCTTT. Its translation: CSVDSREPEAFF.

The chain is built from TRBV13 and TRBJ2-3, with D perhaps TRBD1 (6 bases). Germline assignment: CDR1 PRHDT and CDR2 FYEKMQ (reference sequence). The CDR3 loop spans 14 amino acids. Trimming removed 2 bases at V and 5 bases at J, with 11 bases between. CDR3 loop: CASSLPGAGDTQYF. The CDR3 coding sequence is TGTGCCAGCAGCTTACCAGGGGCTGGAGATACGCAGTATTTT.

V usage is TRBV28 and J usage is TRBJ1-4; D is possibly TRBD1 (5 bases). The V and J ends lost 4 bases and 1 base respectively, with 7 bases between them. The CDR3 loop spans 14 amino acids. Germline values: CDR1 MDHEN, CDR2 SYDVKM. The CDR3 DNA sequence: TGTGCCAGCAGTTGGGACGGAACTAATGAAAAACTGTTTTTT. Translation: CASSWDGTNEKLFF.

The chain couples TRBV27 to TRBJ2-7; 7 positions match TRBD2. J gave up 5 bases and V 5 bases, and 9 bases lay outside the gene matches. This CDR3 has 14 amino acids. Germline V gene data show CDR1 as MNHEY and CDR2 as SMNVEV (reference sequence). The CDR3 coding sequence is TGTGCCAGCAGTCCCCTCAGCGGGGCCCACGAGCAGTACTTC. It encodes CASSPLSGAHEQYF.

To note about this clone: This sample includes further DNA sequences coding for the same CDR3. This rearrangement joins TRBV7-9 to TRBJ2-2; TRBD1 aligns across 7 bases. V shed 4 bases, J shed 0 bases, and the junction held 5 bases outside the gene matches. Germline V CDR1 and CDR2: SEHNR, FQNEAQ (reference sequence). CDR3 size: 16 residues. CDR3 nucleotides: TGTGCCAGCAGCTCCAGTGGACAGGCGAACACCGGGGAGCTGTTTTTT. Its protein product is CASSSSGQANTGELFF. Looking up the rest from reference TRBV7-9 and TRBJ2-2 gives the full variable domain: DTGVSQNPRHKITKRGQNVTFRCDPISEHNRLYWYRQTLGQGPEFLTYFQNEAQLEKSRLLSDRFSAERPKGSFSTLEIQRTEQGDSAMYLCASSSSGQANTGELFFGEGSRLTVL.

The chain employs TRBV5-4 and TRBJ2-7, with 7 nucleotides matching TRBD2. With V trimmed by 2 bases and J by 4 bases, 6 bases remained unmatched. Germline CDR1 reads SGHNT; CDR2 reads YYREEE (reference sequence). CDR3 length: 14 amino acids. The CDR3 DNA sequence: TGTGCCAGCAGCTTCTCGGGACTACCATACGAGCAGTACTTC. Translating it yields CASSFSGLPYEQYF. The full variable domain, rest sourced from reference TRBV5-4 and TRBJ2-7, is ETGVTQSPTHLIKTRGQQVTLRCSSQSGHNTVSWYQQALGQGPQFIFQYYREEENGRGNFPPRFSGLQFPNYSSELNVNALELDDSALYLCASSFSGLPYEQYFGPGTRLTVT.